This TCR beta chain was identified during a study of cytomegalovirus exposure and HLA in healthy donors. Across the study: Out of 350 to 400 genotyped donors, around 80% belonged to the Caucasian-associated ancestry cluster.

A word on this clone: Its antigen remains unidentified.

Study-level findings and limits: V segments that were indistinguishable, TRBV6-2 and TRBV6-3 among them, were omitted from analysis. An analysis done earlier found most TCR beta V segments productive about 87% or about 30% of the time.

The CDR3 runs 17 residues. The germline gives CDR1 ENHRY, CDR2 SYGVKD. The primer mix had 60 Vbeta and 13 Jbeta primers. In the authors' workflow: In a later analysis, the count reached about 80 million unique TCR beta chains, with roughly 12 million shared. Measured with immunoSEQ multiplex PCR; TCRdb has only the in-frame clones, and not every one. V, J and clone size were drawn from that table, and D and trimming were deduced from the DNA. The sample yields more than 90,000 clones, roughly two thirds seen once. This clonotype was sampled from a woman younger than 45 in good health and CMV-seronegative. The chain has TRBV10-3 and TRBJ2-5; 7 bases are shared with TRBD2. The J call may be in error: the DNA end matches TRBJ2-7 better. The sample was PBMCs. This CDR3 reads CAISEPNSRELSYEQYF. The CDR3 DNA reads as TGTGCCATCAGTGAGCCCAACTCGCGGGAGTTGTCCTACGAGCAGTACTTC.